A selection of T cell receptor beta chains follows, all from one sample in a study of CD8+ T cells in alopecia areata. Method: immunoSEQ multiplex PCR; TCRdb's copy keeps in-frame clones and lacks some. Counted here are about 120,000 clones, roughly three fifths occurring once; the ten biggest clones make up 12%. The sequences come from CD8+ T cells sorted from blood, collected at week 24, from a patient treated with tofacitinib. The receptor source for this set is a human donor with alopecia areata. Each CDR3 is given with its conserved first and last residue.

V,length,J,CDR3
TRBV29-1,10,TRBJ1-1,CSVVVTEAFF
TRBV4-1,17,TRBJ2-1,CASSQDPPVSSYNEQFF
TRBV27,15,TRBJ2-1,CASSLEGGGSYVQFF
TRBV5-1,16,TRBJ2-2,CASSLLQRFPTGELFF
TRBV4-1,12,TRBJ2-5,CASSQDSLSQYF
TRBV6-5,15,TRBJ2-1,CASSLDVVGRNEQFF
TRBV5-6,13,TRBJ2-7,CASAPGTLYEQYF
TRBV13,14,TRBJ2-1,CASRTSGGASEQFF
TRBV27,14,TRBJ2-1,CATSAVAGTDEQFF
TRBV27,14,TRBJ1-1,CASSLIRGNTEAFF
TRBV27,15,TRBJ1-5,CASSLGMGMTQPQHF
TRBV27,13,TRBJ2-7,CASSLVASYEQYF
TRBV13,16,TRBJ1-2,CASSDGTGKANYGYTF
TRBV25-1,13,TRBJ1-1,CASSRGRITEAFF
TRBV13,13,TRBJ2-7,CASSLGRAYEQYF
TRBV6-5,14,TRBJ2-7,CASSQGTGKYEQYF
TRBV5-1,11,TRBJ2-2,CASRGTGELFF
TRBV13,15,TRBJ1-3,CASSLATGSGNTIYF
TRBV2,14,TRBJ2-7,CASIEQGGSYEQYF
TRBV9,17,TRBJ2-3,CASSTPEGPASTDTQYF
TRBV7-8,14,TRBJ2-5,CASSPRTPQETQYF
TRBV7-9,12,TRBJ2-2,CASHDRIGELFF
TRBV7-9,16,TRBJ2-1,CASSLVPARGDNEQFF
TRBV7-2,15,TRBJ2-1,CASSSDRAHYNEQFF
TRBV29-1,14,TRBJ1-2,CSVEAYQGPNGYTF
TRBV2,14,TRBJ1-6,CATKTGPDNSPLHF
TRBV7-6,13,TRBJ1-6,CASSLDQNSPLHF
TRBV15,16,.,CATSRLAGTGDYEQYF
TRBV6-5,15,TRBJ1-1,CASSYSDPAVTEAFF
TRBV4-1,17,TRBJ1-2,CASSQDFQGFGYYGYTF
TRBV2,11,TRBJ2-5,CASSEGETQYF
TRBV19,16,TRBJ2-4,CASSVVGGKAKNIQYF
TRBV13,14,TRBJ1-2,CASSPGQGAEGYTF
TRBV29-1,11,TRBJ1-1,CSVVLNTEAFF
TRBV27,17,TRBJ1-2,CASSLNAFMSTYYGYTF
TRBV6-1,12,TRBJ1-6,CASQGGGSPLHF
TRBV5-1,13,TRBJ1-1,CASSGQSGTEAFF
TRBV13,15,TRBJ2-7,CASSSPSGGDYEQYF
TRBV5-1,14,TRBJ2-2,CASSLAGPTGELFF
TRBV21-1,16,TRBJ1-5,CASSKGPSEGNQPQHF
TRBV4-1,15,TRBJ1-6,CASNRGMGLNSPLHF
TRBV30,11,TRBJ2-7,CAWSQGDEQYF